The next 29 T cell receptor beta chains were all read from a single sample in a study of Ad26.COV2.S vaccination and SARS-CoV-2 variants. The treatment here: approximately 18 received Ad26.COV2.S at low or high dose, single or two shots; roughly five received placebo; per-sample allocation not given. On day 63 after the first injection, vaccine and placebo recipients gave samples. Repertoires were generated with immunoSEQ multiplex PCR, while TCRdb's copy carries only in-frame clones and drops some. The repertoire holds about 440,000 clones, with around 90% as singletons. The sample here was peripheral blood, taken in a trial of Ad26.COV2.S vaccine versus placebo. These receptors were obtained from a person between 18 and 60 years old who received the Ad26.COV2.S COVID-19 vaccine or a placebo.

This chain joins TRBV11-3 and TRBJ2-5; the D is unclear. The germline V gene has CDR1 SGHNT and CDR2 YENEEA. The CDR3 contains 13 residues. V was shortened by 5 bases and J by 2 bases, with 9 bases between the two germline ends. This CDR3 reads CASSPTGQETQYF. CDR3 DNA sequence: TGTGCCAGCAGCCCGACTGGGCAAGAGACCCAGTACTTC.

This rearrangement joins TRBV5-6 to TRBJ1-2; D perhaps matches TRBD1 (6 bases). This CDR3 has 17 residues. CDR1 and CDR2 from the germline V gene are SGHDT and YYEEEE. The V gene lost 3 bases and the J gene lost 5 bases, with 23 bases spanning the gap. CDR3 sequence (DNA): TGTGCCAGCAGCTCCGACAGGACCGACTCTACCGCGTATGGCTACACCTTC. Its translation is CASSSDRTDSTAYGYTF.

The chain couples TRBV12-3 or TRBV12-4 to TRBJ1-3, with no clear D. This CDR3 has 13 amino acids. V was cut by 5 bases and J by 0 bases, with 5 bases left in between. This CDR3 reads CASSPTSGNTIYF. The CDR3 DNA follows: TGTGCCAGCAGTCCAACCTCTGGAAACACCATATATTTT.

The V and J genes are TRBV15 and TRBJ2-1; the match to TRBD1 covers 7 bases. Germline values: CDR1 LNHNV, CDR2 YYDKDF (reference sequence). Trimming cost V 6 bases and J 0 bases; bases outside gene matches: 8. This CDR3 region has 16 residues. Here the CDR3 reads CATSTDRASSYNEQFF. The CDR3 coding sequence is TGTGCCACCAGTACAGACAGGGCAAGCTCCTACAATGAGCAGTTCTTC.

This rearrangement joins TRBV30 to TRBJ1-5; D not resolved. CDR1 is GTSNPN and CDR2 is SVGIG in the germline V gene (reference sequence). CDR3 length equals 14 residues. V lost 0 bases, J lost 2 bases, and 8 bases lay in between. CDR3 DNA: TGTGCCTGGAGTGTGGGGTATGGCAATCAGCCCCAGCATTTT. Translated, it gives CAWSVGYGNQPQHF.

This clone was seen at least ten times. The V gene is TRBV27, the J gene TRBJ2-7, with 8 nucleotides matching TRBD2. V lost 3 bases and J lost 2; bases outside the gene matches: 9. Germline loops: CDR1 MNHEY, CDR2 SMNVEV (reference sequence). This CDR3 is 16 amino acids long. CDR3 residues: CASSFKGGGTAYEQYF. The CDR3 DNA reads TGTGCCAGCAGTTTTAAAGGCGGGGGGACCGCCTACGAGCAGTACTTC.

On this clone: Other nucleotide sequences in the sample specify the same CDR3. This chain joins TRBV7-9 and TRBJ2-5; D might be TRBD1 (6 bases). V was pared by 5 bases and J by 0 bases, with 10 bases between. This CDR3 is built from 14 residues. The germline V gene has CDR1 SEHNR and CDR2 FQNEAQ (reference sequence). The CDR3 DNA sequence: TGTGCCAGCAGCCCAGGACAGTACCAAGAGACCCAGTACTTC. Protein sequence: CASSPGQYQETQYF.

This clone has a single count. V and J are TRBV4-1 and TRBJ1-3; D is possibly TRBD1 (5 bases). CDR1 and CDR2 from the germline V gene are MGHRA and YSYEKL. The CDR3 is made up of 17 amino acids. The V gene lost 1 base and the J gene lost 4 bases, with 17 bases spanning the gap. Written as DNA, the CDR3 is TGCGCCAGCAGCCAAGCTCCACAGGATGGAAGGGGAAACACCATATATTTT. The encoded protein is CASSQAPQDGRGNTIYF.

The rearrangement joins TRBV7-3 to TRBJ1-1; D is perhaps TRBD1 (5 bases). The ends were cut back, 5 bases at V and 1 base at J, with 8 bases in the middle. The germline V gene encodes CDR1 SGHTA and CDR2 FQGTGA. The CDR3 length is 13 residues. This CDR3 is CASSIQENTEAFF. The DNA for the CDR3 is TGTGCCAGCAGCATACAGGAGAACACTGAAGCTTTCTTT.

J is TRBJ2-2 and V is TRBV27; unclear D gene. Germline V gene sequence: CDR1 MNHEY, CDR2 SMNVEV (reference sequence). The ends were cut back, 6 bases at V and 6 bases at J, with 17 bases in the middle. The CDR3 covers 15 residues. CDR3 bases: TGTGCCAGCAGCCTCACCCTCGGAGTAGCCGGGGAGCTGTTTTTT. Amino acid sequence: CASSLTLGVAGELFF.

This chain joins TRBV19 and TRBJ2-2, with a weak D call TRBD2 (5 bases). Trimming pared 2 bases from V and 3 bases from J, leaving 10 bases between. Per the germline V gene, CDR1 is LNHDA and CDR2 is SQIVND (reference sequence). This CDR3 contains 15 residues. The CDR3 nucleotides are TGTGCCAGTAGTATACAGCGGCATTACACCGGGGAGCTGTTTTTT. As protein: CASSIQRHYTGELFF. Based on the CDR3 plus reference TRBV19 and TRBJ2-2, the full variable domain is DGGITQSPKYLFRKEGQNVTLSCEQNLNHDAMYWYRQDPGQGLRLIYYSQIVNDFQKGDIAEGYSVSREKKESFPLTVTSAQKNPTAFYLCASSIQRHYTGELFFGEGSRLTVL.

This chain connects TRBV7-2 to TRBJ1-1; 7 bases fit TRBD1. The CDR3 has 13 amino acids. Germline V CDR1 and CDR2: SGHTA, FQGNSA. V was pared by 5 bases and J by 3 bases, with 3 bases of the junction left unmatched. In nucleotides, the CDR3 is TGTGCCAGCAGCACCCAGGGGGACACTGAAGCTTTCTTT. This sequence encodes CASSTQGDTEAFF. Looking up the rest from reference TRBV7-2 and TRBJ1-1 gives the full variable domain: GAGVSQSPSNKVTEKGKDVELRCDPISGHTALYWYRQSLGQGLEFLIYFQGNSAPDKSGLPSDRFSAERTGGSVSTLTIQRTQQEDSAVYLCASSTQGDTEAFFGQGTRLTVV.

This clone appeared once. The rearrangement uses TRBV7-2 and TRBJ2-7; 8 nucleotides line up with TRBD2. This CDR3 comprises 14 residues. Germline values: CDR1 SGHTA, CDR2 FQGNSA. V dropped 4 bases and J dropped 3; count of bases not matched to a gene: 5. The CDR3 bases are TGTGCCAGCAGCTACAGCGGGAGTGTCTACGAGCAGTACTTC. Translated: CASSYSGSVYEQYF.

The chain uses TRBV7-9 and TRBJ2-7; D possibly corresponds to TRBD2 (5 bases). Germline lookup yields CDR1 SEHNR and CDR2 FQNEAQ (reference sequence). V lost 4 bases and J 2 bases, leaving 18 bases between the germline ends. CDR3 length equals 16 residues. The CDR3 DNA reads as TGTGCCAGCAGCTACGAGAGAGGGCGGGCTACCTACGAGCAGTACTTC. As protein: CASSYERGRATYEQYF.

CDR3 in amino acids: CASSSGLTPSSYEQYF. DNA for the CDR3: TGTGCCAGCAGTTCTGGACTAACCCCCTCCTCCTACGAGCAGTACTTC. The chain joins TRBV6-2 or TRBV6-3 to TRBJ2-7; D is possibly TRBD2 (6 bases). CDR1 MNHEY and CDR2 SVGEGT come from the germline V gene. Trimming took 4 bases from V and 0 from J, leaving 16 bases between them. The CDR3 covers 16 residues.

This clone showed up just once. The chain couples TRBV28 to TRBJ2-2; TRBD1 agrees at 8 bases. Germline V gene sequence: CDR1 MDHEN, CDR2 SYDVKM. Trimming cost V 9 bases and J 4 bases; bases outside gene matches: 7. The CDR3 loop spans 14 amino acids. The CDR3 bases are TGTGCCAGTCACCGGGACAGGACCACCGGGGAGCTGTTTTTT. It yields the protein CASHRDRTTGELFF. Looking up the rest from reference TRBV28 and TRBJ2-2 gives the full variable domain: DVKVTQSSRYLVKRTGEKVFLECVQDMDHENMFWYRQDPGLGLRLIYFSYDVKMKEKGDIPEGYSVSREKKERFSLILESASTNQTSMYLCASHRDRTTGELFFGEGSRLTVL.

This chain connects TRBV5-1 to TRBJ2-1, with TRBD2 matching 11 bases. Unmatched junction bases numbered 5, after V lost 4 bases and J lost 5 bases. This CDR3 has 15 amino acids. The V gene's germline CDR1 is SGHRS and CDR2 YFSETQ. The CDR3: CASSGGLAGNNEQFF. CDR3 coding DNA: TGCGCCAGCAGCGGAGGACTAGCGGGCAACAATGAGCAGTTCTTC.

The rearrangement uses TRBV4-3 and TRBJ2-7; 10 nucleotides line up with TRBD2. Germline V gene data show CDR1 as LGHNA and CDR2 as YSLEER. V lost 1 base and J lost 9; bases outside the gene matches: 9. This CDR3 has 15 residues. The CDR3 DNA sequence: TGCGCCAGCAGCCAAGTTGCTAGCGGGAGTTTCGCGCAGTACTTC. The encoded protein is CASSQVASGSFAQYF.

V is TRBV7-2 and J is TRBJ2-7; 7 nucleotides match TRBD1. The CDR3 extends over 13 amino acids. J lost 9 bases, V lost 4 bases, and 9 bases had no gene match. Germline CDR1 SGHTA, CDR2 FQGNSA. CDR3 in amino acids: CASSSNDGTAQYF. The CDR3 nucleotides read TGTGCCAGCAGCTCTAATGACGGGACAGCGCAGTACTTC.

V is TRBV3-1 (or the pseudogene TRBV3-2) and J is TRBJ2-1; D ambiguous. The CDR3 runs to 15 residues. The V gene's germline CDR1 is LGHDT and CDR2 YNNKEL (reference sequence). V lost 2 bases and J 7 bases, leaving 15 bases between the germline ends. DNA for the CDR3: TGTGCCAGCAGCCAATCCGAAGGGTCTCAAAATGAGCAGTTCTTC. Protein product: CASSQSEGSQNEQFF.

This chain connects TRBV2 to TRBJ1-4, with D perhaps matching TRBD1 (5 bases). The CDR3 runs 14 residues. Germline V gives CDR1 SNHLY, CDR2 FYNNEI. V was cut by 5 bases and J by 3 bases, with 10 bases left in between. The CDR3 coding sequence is TGTGCCAGCAGTTTTACAGGTCCTAATGAAAAACTGTTTTTT. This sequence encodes CASSFTGPNEKLFF. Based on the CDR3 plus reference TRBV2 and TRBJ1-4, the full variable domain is EPEVTQTPSHQVTQMGQEVILRCVPISNHLYFYWYRQILGQKVEFLVSFYNNEISEKSEIFDDQFSVERPDGSNFTLKIRSTKLEDSAMYFCASSFTGPNEKLFFGSGTQLSVL.

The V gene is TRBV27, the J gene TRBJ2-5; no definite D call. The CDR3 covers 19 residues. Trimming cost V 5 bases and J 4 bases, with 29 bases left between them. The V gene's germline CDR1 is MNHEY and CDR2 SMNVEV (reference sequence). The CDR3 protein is CASSVGLGPQLFDPETQYF. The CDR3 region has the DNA TGTGCCAGCAGTGTGGGTTTGGGTCCCCAGCTTTTTGACCCAGAGACCCAGTACTTC.

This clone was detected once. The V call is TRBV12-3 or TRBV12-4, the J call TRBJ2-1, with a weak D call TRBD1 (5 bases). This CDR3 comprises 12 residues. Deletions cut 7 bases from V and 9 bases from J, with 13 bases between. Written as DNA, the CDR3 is TGTGCCAGCACTAAGGGAACAGGTGAGCAGTTCTTC. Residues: CASTKGTGEQFF.

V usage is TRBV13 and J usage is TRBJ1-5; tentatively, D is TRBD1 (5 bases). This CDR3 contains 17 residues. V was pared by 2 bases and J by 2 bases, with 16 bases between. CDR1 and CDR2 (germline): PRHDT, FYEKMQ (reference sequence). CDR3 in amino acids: CASSLNLGGDGNQPQHF. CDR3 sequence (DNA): TGTGCCAGCAGCTTAAATTTGGGAGGGGACGGCAATCAGCCCCAGCATTTT.

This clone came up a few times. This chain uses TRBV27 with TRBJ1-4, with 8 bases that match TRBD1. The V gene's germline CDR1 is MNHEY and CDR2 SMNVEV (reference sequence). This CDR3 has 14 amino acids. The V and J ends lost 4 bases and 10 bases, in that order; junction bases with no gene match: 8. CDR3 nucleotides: TGTGCCAGCAGTTCGGCAGGGGGCTATGGAAAACTGTTTTTT. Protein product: CASSSAGGYGKLFF. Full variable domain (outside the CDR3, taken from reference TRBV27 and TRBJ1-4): EAQVTQNPRYLITVTGKKLTVTCSQNMNHEYMSWYRQDPGLGLRQIYYSMNVEVTDKGDVPEGYKVSRKEKRNFPLILESPSPNQTSLYFCASSSAGGYGKLFFGSGTQLSVL.

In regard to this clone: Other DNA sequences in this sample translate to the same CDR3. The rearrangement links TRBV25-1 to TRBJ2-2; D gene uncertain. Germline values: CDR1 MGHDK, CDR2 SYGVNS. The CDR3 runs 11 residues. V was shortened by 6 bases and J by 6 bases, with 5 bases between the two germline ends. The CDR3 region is CASSGPGELFF. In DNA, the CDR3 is TGTGCCAGCAGCGGGCCCGGGGAGCTGTTTTTT.

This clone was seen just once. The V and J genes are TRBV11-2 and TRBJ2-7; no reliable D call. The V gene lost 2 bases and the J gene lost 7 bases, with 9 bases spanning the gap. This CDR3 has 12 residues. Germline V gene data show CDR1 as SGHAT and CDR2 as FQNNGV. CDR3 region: CASSLIEREQYF. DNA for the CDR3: TGTGCCAGCAGCTTAATCGAGAGGGAGCAGTACTTC.

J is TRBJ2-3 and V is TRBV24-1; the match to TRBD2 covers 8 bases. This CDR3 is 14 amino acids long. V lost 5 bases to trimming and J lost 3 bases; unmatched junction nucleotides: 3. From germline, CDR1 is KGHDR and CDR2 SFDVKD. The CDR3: CATSASGPTDTQYF. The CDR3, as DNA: TGTGCCACCAGTGCTAGCGGGCCAACAGATACGCAGTATTTT.

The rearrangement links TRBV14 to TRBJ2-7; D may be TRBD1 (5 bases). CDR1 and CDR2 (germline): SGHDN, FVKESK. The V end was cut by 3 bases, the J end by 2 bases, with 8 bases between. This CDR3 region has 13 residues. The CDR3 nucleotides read TGTGCCAGCAGCCACGACAGCGCCTACGAGCAGTACTTC. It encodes CASSHDSAYEQYF.